This TCR beta chain is from a study of a mutant IDH1 vaccine in newly diagnosed glioma. Whole-study context: Patients, over weeks 1, 3, 5, 7, 11, 15, 19 and 23, received a total of eight vaccinations. Once 4-6 weeks had passed after radiotherapy alone, vaccination started, or it started with temozolomide cycles.

Details on this clone: The antigen remains unidentified.

This CDR3 is built from 15 residues. J was trimmed by 2 bases and V by 1 base; bases with no gene match: 4. Germline V gene lookup returns CDR1 SGHTA and CDR2 FQGNSA. The repertoire was sequenced with immunoSEQ multiplex PCR; TCRdb's copy has only in-frame clones and lacks some. The sample includes tens of thousands of clones, almost 85% seen only once; the top ten take 2% to 2.5%. The time point is: week 23, last vaccination. Every single dose of the vaccine, 300 ug of mutant IDH1 20-mer peptide, came with topical imiquimod. The receptor was isolated from a man aged 25-45 years with glioma. Some clones in this sample may be carry-over from other donors' samples. This chain joins TRBV7-2 and TRBJ2-5; 7 nucleotides align to TRBD2. Source: PBMCs, taken from a glioma patient whose treatment included an IDH1 peptide vaccine. The CDR3 reads CASSLGPGGQETQYF. The CDR3 DNA sequence: TGTGCCAGCAGCTTAGGGCCGGGGGGACAAGAGACCCAGTACTTC.